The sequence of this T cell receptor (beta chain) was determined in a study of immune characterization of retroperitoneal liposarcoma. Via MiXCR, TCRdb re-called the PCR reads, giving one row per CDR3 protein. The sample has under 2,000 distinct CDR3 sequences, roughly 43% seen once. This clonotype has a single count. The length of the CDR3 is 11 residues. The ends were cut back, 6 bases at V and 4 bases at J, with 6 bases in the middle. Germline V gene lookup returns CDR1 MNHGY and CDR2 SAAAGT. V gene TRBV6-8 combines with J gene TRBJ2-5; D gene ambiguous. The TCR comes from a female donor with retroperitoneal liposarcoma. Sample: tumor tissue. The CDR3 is CASRPLETQYF. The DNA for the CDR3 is TGTGCCAGCAGACCATTAGAGACCCAGTACTTC.